This entry lists 14 T cell receptor beta chains sequenced from one sample in a study of Graves' ophthalmopathy and Graves' hyperthyroidism. RNA transcripts yielded amplified TCR beta CDR3 regions. First-round RT-PCR used HTBI primers; second-round multiplex PCR followed. TCRdb used MiXCR to reprocess the multiplex PCR reads, holding one entry per CDR3 protein. The data hold 740,000 or so distinct CDR3 sequences, with roughly 41% observed a single time. The sequencing sample was made of peripheral blood. All receptors come from an adult man with Graves' ophthalmopathy.

A few counts support this clonotype. This chain links TRBV20-1 with TRBJ2-7; TRBD1 or TRBD2 may be the D gene (6 bases each). The germline V gene has CDR1 DFQATT and CDR2 SNEGSKA (reference sequence). The CDR3 is 16 residues long. Trimming pared 1 base from V and 6 bases from J, leaving 22 bases between. The CDR3 loop is CSARVMGGVGAGEQYF. The CDR3 DNA follows: TGCAGTGCTAGAGTAATGGGCGGGGTGGGGGCGGGCGAGCAGTACTTC.

The chain joins TRBV29-1 to TRBJ2-5, with D tentatively TRBD2 (5 bases). CDR3 length: 11 residues. Germline CDR1 is SQVTM and CDR2 is ANQGSEA. The germline V and J ends were trimmed by 7 bases and 5 bases, with 11 bases remaining between them. CDR3 region: CSAAGTETQYF. CDR3 sequence (DNA): TGCAGCGCCGCGGGTACCGAGACCCAGTACTTC.

The table lists this clonotype with many counts. V is TRBV7-9 and J is TRBJ1-3, with 8 nucleotides matching TRBD1. Germline V gene lookup returns CDR1 SEHNR and CDR2 FQNEAQ (reference sequence). Germline trimming cut 5 bases from V and 2 bases from J; bases unmatched to any gene: 5. The length of the CDR3 is 15 residues. The CDR3 loop reads CASSGRQGPGNTIYF. The CDR3 nucleotides are TGTGCCAGCAGCGGTAGACAGGGGCCTGGAAACACCATATATTTT.

The rearrangement joins TRBV9 to TRBJ1-2, with a tentative D call TRBD1 (5 bases). The CDR3 runs 15 residues. V lost 4 bases and J lost 6, with 19 bases in between. Germline CDR1 reads SGDLS; CDR2 reads YYNGEE. CDR3 region: CASSPYSAGSNGYTF. CDR3 nucleotides: TGTGCCAGCAGCCCCTACAGTGCAGGGTCAAATGGCTACACCTTC.

This clonotype has a count of ten or more. As DNA, the CDR3 is TGTGCCAGCAGCACACAGGGGGGGACAGCCCCCTACGAGCAGTACTTC. Amino acids: CASSTQGGTAPYEQYF. This chain connects TRBV7-2 to TRBJ2-7; D may be TRBD1 (8 bases). Germline CDR1 is SGHTA and CDR2 is FQGNSA. V gave up 5 bases and J gave up 2 bases, with 19 bases separating them. The CDR3 has 16 amino acids.

The J gene is TRBJ1-5, the V gene TRBV10-1, with 7 bases identical to TRBD1. J lost 6 bases, V lost 3 bases, and 8 bases had no gene match. The CDR3 contains 15 residues. Germline values: CDR1 WNHNN, CDR2 SYGVQD (reference sequence). CDR3 sequence reads: CASSDYEGAAQPQHF. The CDR3 DNA sequence: TGCGCCAGCAGTGACTACGAGGGGGCGGCTCAGCCCCAGCATTTT.

This clonotype has only one observation. Possible read error: a much larger clone is one base away. The chain is built from TRBV2 and TRBJ1-1; the D is unclear. Germline assignment: CDR1 SNHLY and CDR2 FYNNEI. CDR3 length: 15 amino acids. In nucleotides, the CDR3 is TGTGCCAGCGGTGAAGTGTTGGGTATAAGGACTGAAGCTTTCTTT. Protein sequence: CASGEVLGIRTEAFF.

The rearrangement uses TRBV2 and TRBJ1-1, with 10 positions matching TRBD1. The CDR3 contains 19 residues. Looked up from germline, CDR1 is SNHLY and CDR2 is FYNNEI. The ends lost 8 bases at V and 1 base at J; junction bases unmatched: 19. The CDR3 is CASYHDQAGTGAQNTEAFF. DNA for the CDR3: TGTGCCAGCTACCATGACCAAGCCGGGACAGGGGCCCAGAACACTGAAGCTTTCTTT.

This clonotype was observed many times. V gene TRBV7-3 combines with J gene TRBJ1-2; no definite D call. From germline, CDR1 is SGHTA and CDR2 FQGTGA. The ends were cut back, 3 bases at V and 4 bases at J, with 9 bases in the middle. This CDR3 spans 13 amino acids. CDR3 loop: CASSFEGGYGYTF. The CDR3 DNA reads as TGTGCCAGCAGCTTTGAGGGTGGCTATGGCTACACCTTC.

On this clonotype itself: The junction differs from germline at one of its ends, possibly a read error. This chain uses TRBV7-9 with TRBJ2-2; perhaps TRBD2 as D (5 bases). Germline V CDR1 and CDR2: SEHNR, FQNEAQ (reference sequence). The CDR3 is 12 amino acids. The CDR3 region has the DNA TGCGCCAGCAGCGAACCGGGAAGGGAGCTGTTTTTT. Protein: CASSEPGRELFF.

V and J are TRBV25-1 and TRBJ2-5, with TRBD1 identical over 11 bases. Germline V gives CDR1 MGHDK, CDR2 SYGVNS. The V and J ends lost 6 bases and 4 bases, in that order; junction bases with no gene match: 10. The CDR3 is 16 residues long. CDR3 DNA: TGTGCCAGCAGAAAACCGGGACAGGGGGAGGGAGAGACCCAGTACTTC. This translates into CASRKPGQGEGETQYF.

With respect to this clonotype: Because the CDR3 is missing its conserved closing phenylalanine or tryptophan, this is likely a read error. CDR3 sequence reads: CASSLLQGALNYEQYL. CDR3 DNA sequence: TGTGCCAGCAGCTTACTCCAGGGTGCGCTCAACTACGAGCAGTACCTC. The chain joins TRBV7-9 to TRBJ2-7; D perhaps matches TRBD1 (5 bases). From germline, CDR1 is SEHNR and CDR2 FQNEAQ (reference sequence). V was clipped by 2 bases and J by 3 bases, with 17 bases between them. This CDR3 region has 16 residues.

The chain has TRBV4-3 and TRBJ1-6; D is uncertain. Germline CDR1 and CDR2: LGHNA and YSLEER. The V and J ends lost 0 bases and 2 bases respectively, with 5 bases between them. The CDR3 runs 15 residues. In DNA form, the CDR3 reads TGCGCCAGCAGCCAAGATATCACCTATAATTCACCCCTCCACTTT. It specifies CASSQDITYNSPLHF.

This clonotype has at least ten counts. V is TRBV10-3 and J is TRBJ1-5; D may be TRBD1 (5 bases). CDR1 is ENHRY and CDR2 is SYGVKD in the germline V gene. The CDR3 sequence is 16 residues long. Trimming stripped 3 bases from V and 7 bases from J, with 19 bases between. DNA of the CDR3: TGTGCCATCAGTGAACACTCAGGAGGACAAGGGCAGCCCCAGCATTTT. Protein product: CAISEHSGGQGQPQHF.